Following are 19 T cell receptor beta chains from one sample sequenced in a study of Graves' ophthalmopathy and Graves' hyperthyroidism. The authors amplified TCR beta CDR3 regions from RNA transcripts. In the first round, RT-PCR was carried out with HTBI primers, and a multiplex PCR formed the second round. TCRdb re-derived calls from the multiplex PCR reads in MiXCR, one entry per CDR3 protein. Of some 350,000 distinct CDR3 sequences listed, 17% were seen once; the top ten hold 2.4%. The sample was peripheral blood. The receptors were sampled from an adult woman with stable Graves' hyperthyroidism.

This chain's CDR3 is CASSFGSGAFF. The CDR3 coding sequence is TGTGCCAGCAGTTTTGGATCGGGAGCTTTCTTT. The V gene is TRBV6-5, the J gene TRBJ1-1, with no clear D. Germline CDR1 reads MNHEY; CDR2 reads SVGAGI. The CDR3 is 11 amino acids. Trimming shortened V by 4 bases and J by 10 bases, and 10 bases separated the two germline ends.

This clonotype occurred many times. The chain has TRBV28 and TRBJ2-7; 7 nucleotides line up with TRBD1. This CDR3 is 15 amino acids long. The V gene's germline CDR1 is MDHEN and CDR2 SYDVKM. Trimming at V came to 5 bases and at J to 2 bases, leaving 9 bases not matched to a gene. The CDR3 is CASSPVRQGTYEQYF. In DNA, the CDR3 is TGTGCCAGCAGTCCAGTCCGACAGGGTACCTACGAGCAGTACTTC.

This clonotype was seen at least ten times. The chain is built from TRBV9 and TRBJ2-7; D is unresolved. Trimming took off 3 bases at V and 7 bases at J, with 8 bases between the two ends. The CDR3 loop spans 11 amino acids. The germline V gene encodes CDR1 SGDLS and CDR2 YYNGEE. The CDR3 spells CASSDGWEQYF. The CDR3 DNA reads TGTGCCAGCAGCGACGGGTGGGAGCAGTACTTC.

This clonotype was seen a handful of times. The rearrangement links TRBV5-1 to TRBJ2-3; weak D call: TRBD1 (6 bases). This CDR3 is 15 amino acids long. Germline assignment: CDR1 SGHRS and CDR2 YFSETQ. V lost 6 bases and J 3 bases, leaving 17 bases between the germline ends. CDR3 sequence: CASTNRQDVTDTQYF. The CDR3 region has the DNA TGCGCCAGCACCAACAGACAGGATGTGACAGATACGCAGTATTTT.

Notes on this clonotype: This may be a read error, as it is one base from a much larger clone. J is TRBJ2-6 and V is TRBV18; perhaps TRBD1 as D (5 bases). The CDR3 is 15 amino acids. Germline V gives CDR1 KGHSH, CDR2 LQKENI. The CDR3 here is CVTLQGNSGANVLTF. DNA for the CDR3: TGTGTCACCCTCCAGGGAAACTCTGGGGCCAACGTCCTGACTTTC.

This clonotype occurred a few times. The chain links TRBV7-2 to TRBJ2-7; the D gene is possibly TRBD2 (6 bases). CDR1 and CDR2 from the germline V gene are SGHTA and FQGNSA. This CDR3 is built from 15 residues. The V end lost 1 base, the J end lost 3 bases, and 13 bases lay between the germline ends. In DNA form, the CDR3 reads TGTGCCAGCAGCTTAGGCTCCCTAGCGAGCTACGAGCAGTACTTC. Its protein product is CASSLGSLASYEQYF.

This clonotype was seen many times. The chain employs TRBV20-1 and TRBJ2-7; D unresolved. This CDR3 has 13 amino acids. Germline V gene data show CDR1 as DFQATT and CDR2 as SNEGSKA (reference sequence). The CDR3 DNA reads TGCAGCAGCTCGGGCAGCAGATCTTACGAGCAGTACTTC. Encoded protein: CSSSGSRSYEQYF.

This chain joins TRBV7-2 and TRBJ2-5; tentative D call: TRBD1 (8 bases). Deletions cut 9 bases from V and 4 bases from J, with 15 bases between. The germline gives CDR1 SGHTA, CDR2 FQGNSA. CDR3 length: 13 amino acids. The CDR3 region has the DNA TGTGCCAGTGAACAGGGGGGGGCAGAGACCCAGTACTTC. This translates into CASEQGGAETQYF. The entire variable domain, with the rest obtained from reference TRBV7-2 and TRBJ2-5, is as follows: GAGVSQSPSNKVTEKGKDVELRCDPISGHTALYWYRQSLGQGLEFLIYFQGNSAPDKSGLPSDRFSAERTGGSVSTLTIQRTQQEDSAVYLCASEQGGAETQYFGPGTRLLVL.

This clonotype was recorded at least ten times. The rearrangement joins TRBV5-1 to TRBJ2-5; tentatively, D is TRBD1 or TRBD2 (5 bases each). This CDR3 region has 14 residues. Looked up from germline, CDR1 is SGHRS and CDR2 is YFSETQ. The ends were cut back, 0 bases at V and 1 base at J, with 7 bases in the middle. CDR3 DNA: TGCGCCAGCAGCTTGGAGGGACGCCAAGAGACCCAGTACTTC. Translation gives CASSLEGRQETQYF.

This clonotype has only a few counts. The J gene is TRBJ2-7, the V gene TRBV3-2. TRBV3-2 is termed a pseudogene. This CDR3 has 11 residues. CDR3 coding DNA: TGTGCCAGCAGCCAAGATTCCGAGCAGTACTTC. Translating gives CASSQDSEQYF.

This clonotype was observed at least ten times. The chain has TRBV6-1 and TRBJ2-7, with a tentative D call TRBD1 (6 bases). The germline CDR1 and CDR2 sequences are MNHNS and SASEGT. V lost 1 base and J lost 4, with 11 bases in between. The CDR3 runs to 14 residues. CDR3 sequence (DNA): TGTGCCAGCAGTGAAGGGGGGCGCAGGTACGAGCAGTACTTC. Its translation: CASSEGGRRYEQYF.

About this clonotype itself: This sequence may be a read error, since a much larger clone differs from it by one base. This chain links TRBV2 with TRBJ1-6; 10 bases match TRBD1. Germline V gene lookup returns CDR1 SNHLY and CDR2 FYNNEI. The CDR3 spans 14 residues. The CDR3 DNA follows: TGTGCCAGCTCCGGGACAGGGGATAATTCACACCTCCACTTT. Encoded protein: CASSGTGDNSHLHF.

This clonotype has at least ten counts. V is TRBV12-3 or TRBV12-4 and J is TRBJ2-4; D is uncertain. CDR3 size: 15 residues. Trimming pared 3 bases from V and 3 bases from J, leaving 12 bases between. As DNA, the CDR3 is TGTGCCAGCAGTTTTGTACCGGAAGACAAAAACATTCAGTACTTC. This translates into CASSFVPEDKNIQYF.

This clonotype was recorded many times. This chain connects TRBV24-1 to TRBJ2-2; D unresolved. The CDR3 consists of 15 residues. Germline V gene lookup returns CDR1 KGHDR and CDR2 SFDVKD. Trimming took off 5 bases at V and 0 bases at J, with 9 bases between the two ends. The CDR3 region has the DNA TGTGCCACCAGTGCTGGCGGAGCGAACACCGGGGAGCTGTTTTTT. Protein: CATSAGGANTGELFF.

The V gene is TRBV12-3 or TRBV12-4, the J gene TRBJ2-5; TRBD1 agrees at 7 bases. The CDR3 has 16 amino acids. The ends lost 5 bases at V and 4 bases at J; junction bases unmatched: 13. DNA of the CDR3: TGTGCCAGCAGTCGTAATCTTCAGGGGGTCGGAGAGACCCAGTACTTC. Translating gives CASSRNLQGVGETQYF.

This clonotype has a count of ten or more. J is TRBJ1-2 and V is TRBV6-1; D unclear. The CDR3 has 12 amino acids. Germline CDR1 and CDR2: MNHNS and SASEGT. The germline V and J ends were trimmed by 10 bases and 8 bases, with 17 bases remaining between them. The CDR3: CAMRAPLEGYTF. The CDR3 bases are TGTGCCATGCGGGCCCCGTTGGAGGGCTACACCTTC.

This clonotype was counted ten times or more. The chain recombines TRBV12-3 or TRBV12-4 with TRBJ2-7, with TRBD1 identical over 10 bases. CDR3 length equals 18 residues. V lost 4 bases to trimming and J lost 3 bases; unmatched junction nucleotides: 15. This CDR3 is CASSSSSRDRGRDYEQYF. The CDR3 region has the DNA TGTGCCAGCAGTTCGTCGTCCCGGGACAGGGGCCGAGACTACGAGCAGTACTTC.

The CDR3: CASTRDRRRTEAFF. CDR3 bases: TGTGCCAGCACTCGCGACAGGAGAAGGACTGAAGCTTTCTTT. The J gene is TRBJ1-1, the V gene TRBV6-2 or TRBV6-3; a possible D gene is TRBD1 (6 bases). The CDR3 runs 14 residues. Deletions cut 7 bases from V and 5 bases from J, with 17 bases between. Germline CDR1 MNHEY, CDR2 SVGEGT.

This clonotype was detected ten times or more. J is TRBJ1-2 and V is TRBV4-1, with unresolved D. The CDR3 extends over 14 amino acids. Germline values: CDR1 MGHRA, CDR2 YSYEKL. Trimming shortened V by 2 bases and J by 4 bases, and 11 bases separated the two germline ends. In DNA, the CDR3 is TGCGCCAGCAGCCAACAATGGGGATCCTATGGCTACACCTTC. Translation gives CASSQQWGSYGYTF.